This T cell receptor beta chain was found in a study of shared clonotypes between healthy human individuals. Study in general: Each donor's CD4 naive and CD4 memory cells filled three plates apiece, CD8 naive two, and CD8 memory one. Study-wide results and caveats: Estimated clonotype richness was generally higher in naive than memory subsets.

Assay: immunoSEQ multiplex PCR; the TCRdb copy retains only in-frame clones and omits some. Of about 1 million clones listed, about three quarters are singletons. There are 13 residues in the CDR3. Germline CDR1 is SGHNT and CDR2 is YYREEE (reference sequence). The V end lost 0 bases, the J end lost 3 bases, and 3 bases lay between the germline ends. By its share, this clone is medium-sized. Its antigen remains unknown. The same CDR3 arises from other DNA sequences in this sample as well. The sequence came from a man aged 18 to 29 in good health. Material: memory CD4+ T cells sorted from blood. Documented subset: CD45RA-negative fraction. The rearrangement joins TRBV5-4 to TRBJ2-2; D ambiguous. The CDR3 is CASSLGHTGELFF. CDR3 coding DNA: TGTGCCAGCAGCTTGGGGCACACCGGGGAGCTGTTTTTT.